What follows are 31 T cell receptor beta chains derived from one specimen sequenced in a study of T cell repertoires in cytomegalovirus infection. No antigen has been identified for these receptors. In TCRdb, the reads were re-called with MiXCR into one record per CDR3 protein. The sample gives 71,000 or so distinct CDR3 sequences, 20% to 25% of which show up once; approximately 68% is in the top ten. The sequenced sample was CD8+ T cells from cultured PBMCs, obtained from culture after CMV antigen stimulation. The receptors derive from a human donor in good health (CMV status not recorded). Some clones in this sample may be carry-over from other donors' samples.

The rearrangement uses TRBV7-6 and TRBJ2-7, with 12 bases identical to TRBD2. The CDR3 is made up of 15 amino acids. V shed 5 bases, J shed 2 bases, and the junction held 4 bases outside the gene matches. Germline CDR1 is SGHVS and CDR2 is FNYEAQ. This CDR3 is CASSQTSGGTYEQYF. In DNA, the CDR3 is TGTGCCAGCAGCCAAACTAGCGGGGGGACCTACGAGCAGTACTTC. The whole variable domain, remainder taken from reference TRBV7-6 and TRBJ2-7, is GAGVSQSPRYKVTKRGQDVALRCDPISGHVSLYWYRQALGQGPEFLTYFNYEAQQDKSGLPNDRFSAERPEGSISTLTIQRTEQRDSAMYRCASSQTSGGTYEQYFGPGTRLTVT.

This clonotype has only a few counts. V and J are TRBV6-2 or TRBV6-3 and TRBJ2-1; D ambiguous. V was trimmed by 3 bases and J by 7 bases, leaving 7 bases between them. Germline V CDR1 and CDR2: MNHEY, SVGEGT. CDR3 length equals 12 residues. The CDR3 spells CASSYMWNEQFF. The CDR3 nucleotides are TGTGCCAGCAGTTATATGTGGAATGAGCAGTTCTTC.

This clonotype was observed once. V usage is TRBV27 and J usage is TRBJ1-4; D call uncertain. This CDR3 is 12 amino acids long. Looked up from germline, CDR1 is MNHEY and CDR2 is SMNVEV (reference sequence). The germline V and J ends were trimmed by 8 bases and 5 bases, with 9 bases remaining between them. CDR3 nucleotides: TGTGCCAGCGGCCTCTTGAATGAAAAACTGTTTTTT. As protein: CASGLLNEKLFF. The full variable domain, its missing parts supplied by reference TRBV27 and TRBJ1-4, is EAQVTQNPRYLITVTGKKLTVTCSQNMNHEYMSWYRQDPGLGLRQIYYSMNVEVTDKGDVPEGYKVSRKEKRNFPLILESPSPNQTSLYFCASGLLNEKLFFGSGTQLSVL.

DNA of the CDR3: TGCGCCAGCAGCCCTGAAGGTGAAGGGTCCGCTCTGCCCCAGCATTTT. Protein product: CASSPEGEGSALPQHF. The rearrangement uses TRBV4-1 and TRBJ1-5, with no clear D. The germline V gene has CDR1 MGHRA and CDR2 YSYEKL. The germline V and J ends were trimmed by 4 bases and 9 bases, with 22 bases remaining between them. The CDR3 contains 16 residues.

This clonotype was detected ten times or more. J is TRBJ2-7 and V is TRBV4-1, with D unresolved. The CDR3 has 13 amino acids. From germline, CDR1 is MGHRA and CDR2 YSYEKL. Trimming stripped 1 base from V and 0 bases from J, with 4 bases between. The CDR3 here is CASSQGASYEQYF. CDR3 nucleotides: TGCGCCAGCAGCCAAGGAGCCTCCTACGAGCAGTACTTC.

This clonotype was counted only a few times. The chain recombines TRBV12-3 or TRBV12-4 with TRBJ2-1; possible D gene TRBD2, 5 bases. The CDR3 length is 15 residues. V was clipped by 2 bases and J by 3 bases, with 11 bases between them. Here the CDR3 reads CASSLRGLGYNEQFF. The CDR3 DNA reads TGTGCCAGCAGTTTACGGGGATTAGGCTACAATGAGCAGTTCTTC.

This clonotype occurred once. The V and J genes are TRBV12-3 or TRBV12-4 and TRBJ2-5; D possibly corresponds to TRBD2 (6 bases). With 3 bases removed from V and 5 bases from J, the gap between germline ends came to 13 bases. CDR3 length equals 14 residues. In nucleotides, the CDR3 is TGTGCCAGCAGTTTCGGGGGTCAATGGGAGACCCAGTACTTC. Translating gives CASSFGGQWETQYF.

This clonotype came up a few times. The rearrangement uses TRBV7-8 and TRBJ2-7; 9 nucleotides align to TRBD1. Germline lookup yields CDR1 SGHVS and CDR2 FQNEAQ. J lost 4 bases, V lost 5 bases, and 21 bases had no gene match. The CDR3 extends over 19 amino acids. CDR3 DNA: TGTGCCAGCAGCCTACGACCGGGTACGGACAGGGGCCCCTTGTACGAGCAGTACTTC. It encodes CASSLRPGTDRGPLYEQYF.

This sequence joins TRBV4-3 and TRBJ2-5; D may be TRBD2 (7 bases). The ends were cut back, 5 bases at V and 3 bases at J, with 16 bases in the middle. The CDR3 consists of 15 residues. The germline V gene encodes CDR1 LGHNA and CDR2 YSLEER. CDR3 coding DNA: TGCGCCAGCAGCTCAAACGGAGGGGGGGAAGAGACCCAGTACTTC. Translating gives CASSSNGGGEETQYF.

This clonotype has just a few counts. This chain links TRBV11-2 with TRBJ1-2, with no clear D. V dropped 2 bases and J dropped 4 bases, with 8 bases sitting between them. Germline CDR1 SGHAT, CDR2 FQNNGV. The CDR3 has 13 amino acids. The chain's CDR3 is CASSLNEGYGYTF. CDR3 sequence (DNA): TGTGCCAGCAGCTTAAATGAGGGCTATGGCTACACCTTC.

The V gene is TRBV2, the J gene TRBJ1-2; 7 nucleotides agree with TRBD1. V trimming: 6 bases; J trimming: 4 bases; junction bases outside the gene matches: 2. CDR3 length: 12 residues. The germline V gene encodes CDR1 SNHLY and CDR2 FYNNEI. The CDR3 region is CASRGQVYGYTF. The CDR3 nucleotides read TGTGCCAGCAGAGGACAGGTCTATGGCTACACCTTC. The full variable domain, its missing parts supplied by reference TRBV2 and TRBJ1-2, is EPEVTQTPSHQVTQMGQEVILRCVPISNHLYFYWYRQILGQKVEFLVSFYNNEISEKSEIFDDQFSVERPDGSNFTLKIRSTKLEDSAMYFCASRGQVYGYTFGSGTRLTVV.

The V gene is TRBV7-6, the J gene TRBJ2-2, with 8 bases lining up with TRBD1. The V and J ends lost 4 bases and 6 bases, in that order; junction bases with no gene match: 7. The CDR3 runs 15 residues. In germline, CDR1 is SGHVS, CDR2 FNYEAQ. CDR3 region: CASSSSRGLAGELFF. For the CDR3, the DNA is TGTGCCAGCAGCTCTAGCAGGGGGCTAGCCGGGGAGCTGTTTTTT.

This CDR3 is CASSPPGTDEAFF. In DNA form, the CDR3 reads TGTGCCAGCAGTCCTCCCGGGACAGATGAAGCTTTCTTT. The chain is built from TRBV6-2 or TRBV6-3 and TRBJ1-1, with 7 bases fitting TRBD1. CDR1 and CDR2 from the germline V gene are MNHEY and SVGEGT. With V trimmed by 5 bases and J by 7 bases, 7 bases remained unmatched. The CDR3 extends over 13 amino acids.

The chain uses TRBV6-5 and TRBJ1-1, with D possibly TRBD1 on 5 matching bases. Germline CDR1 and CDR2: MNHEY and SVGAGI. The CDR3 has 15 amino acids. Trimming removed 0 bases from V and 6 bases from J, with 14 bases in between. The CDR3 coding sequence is TGTGCCAGCAGTTACTCCGGGCCAGGGAGCTCTGAAGCTTTCTTT. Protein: CASSYSGPGSSEAFF.

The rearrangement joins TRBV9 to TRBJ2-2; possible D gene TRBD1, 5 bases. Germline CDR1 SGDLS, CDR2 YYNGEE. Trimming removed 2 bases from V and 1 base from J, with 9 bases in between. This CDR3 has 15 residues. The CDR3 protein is CASSVPDKNTGELFF. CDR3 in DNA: TGTGCCAGCAGCGTTCCGGACAAGAACACCGGGGAGCTGTTTTTT.

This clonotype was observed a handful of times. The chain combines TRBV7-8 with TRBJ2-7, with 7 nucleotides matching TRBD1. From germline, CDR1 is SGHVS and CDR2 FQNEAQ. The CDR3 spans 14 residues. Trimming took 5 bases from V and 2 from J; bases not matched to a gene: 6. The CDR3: CASSLVRGPYEQYF. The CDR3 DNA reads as TGTGCCAGCAGCCTAGTAAGGGGGCCCTACGAGCAGTACTTC. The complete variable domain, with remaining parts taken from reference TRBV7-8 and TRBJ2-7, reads GAGVSQSPRYKVAKRGQDVALRCDPISGHVSLFWYQQALGQGPEFLTYFQNEAQLDKSGLPSDRFFAERPEGSVSTLKIQRTQQEDSAVYLCASSLVRGPYEQYFGPGTRLTVT.

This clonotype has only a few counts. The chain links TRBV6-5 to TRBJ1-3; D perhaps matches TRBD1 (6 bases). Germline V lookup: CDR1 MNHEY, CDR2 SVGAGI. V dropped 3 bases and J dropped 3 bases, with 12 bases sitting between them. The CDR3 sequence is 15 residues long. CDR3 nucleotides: TGTGCCAGCAGTTATACACAGGGTTATGGAAACACCATATATTTT. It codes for CASSYTQGYGNTIYF.

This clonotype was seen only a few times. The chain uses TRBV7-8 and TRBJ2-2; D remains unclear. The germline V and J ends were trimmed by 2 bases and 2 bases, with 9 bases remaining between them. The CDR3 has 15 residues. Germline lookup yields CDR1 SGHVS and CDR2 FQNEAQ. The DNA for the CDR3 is TGTGCCAGCAGCTTACATCCCACCAACACCGGGGAGCTGTTTTTT. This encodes CASSLHPTNTGELFF.

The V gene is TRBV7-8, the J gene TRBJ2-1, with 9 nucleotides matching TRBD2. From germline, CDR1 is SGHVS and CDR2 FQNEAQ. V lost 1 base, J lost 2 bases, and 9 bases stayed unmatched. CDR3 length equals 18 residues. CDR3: CASSLGPYKRGAYNEQFF. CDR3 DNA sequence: TGTGCCAGCAGCTTAGGACCCTACAAGCGGGGGGCCTACAATGAGCAGTTCTTC.

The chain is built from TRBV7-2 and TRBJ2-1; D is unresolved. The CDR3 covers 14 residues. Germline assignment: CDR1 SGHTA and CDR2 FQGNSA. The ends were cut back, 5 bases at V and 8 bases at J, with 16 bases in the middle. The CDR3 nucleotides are TGTGCCAGCAGCGGTCCGGGCCATGGGGATGAGCAGTTCTTC. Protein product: CASSGPGHGDEQFF.

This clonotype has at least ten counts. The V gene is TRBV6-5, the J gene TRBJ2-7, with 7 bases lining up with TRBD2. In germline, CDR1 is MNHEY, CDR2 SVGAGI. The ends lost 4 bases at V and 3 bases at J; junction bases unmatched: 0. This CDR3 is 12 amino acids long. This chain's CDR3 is CASSWGGYEQYF. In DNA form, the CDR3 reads TGTGCCAGCAGTTGGGGGGGCTACGAGCAGTACTTC.

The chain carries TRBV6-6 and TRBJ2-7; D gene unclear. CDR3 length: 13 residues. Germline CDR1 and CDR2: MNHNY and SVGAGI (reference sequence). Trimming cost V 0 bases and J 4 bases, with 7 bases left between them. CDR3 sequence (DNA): TGTGCCAGCAGTTACTCTCCCGATTACGAGCAGTACTTC. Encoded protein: CASSYSPDYEQYF.

For the CDR3, the DNA is TGTGCCAGTATCTCTCGGGCGGGGCCCGGGGAGCTGTTTTTT. Encoded protein: CASISRAGPGELFF. V gene TRBV19 combines with J gene TRBJ2-2, with D possibly matching TRBD2 (6 bases). The CDR3 spans 14 residues. Per germline, CDR1 LNHDA and CDR2 SQIVND (reference sequence). The germline V and J ends were trimmed by 7 bases and 6 bases, with 15 bases remaining between them.

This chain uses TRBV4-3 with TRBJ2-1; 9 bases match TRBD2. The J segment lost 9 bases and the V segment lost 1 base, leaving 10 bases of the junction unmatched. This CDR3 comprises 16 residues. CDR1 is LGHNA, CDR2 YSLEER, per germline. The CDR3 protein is CASSQGVGGGAGEQFF. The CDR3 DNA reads TGCGCCAGCAGCCAAGGAGTTGGCGGGGGGGCCGGTGAGCAGTTCTTC.

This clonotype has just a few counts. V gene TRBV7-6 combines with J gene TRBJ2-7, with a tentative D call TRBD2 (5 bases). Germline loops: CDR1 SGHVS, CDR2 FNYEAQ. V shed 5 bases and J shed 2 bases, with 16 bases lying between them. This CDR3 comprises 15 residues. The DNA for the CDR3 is TGTGCCAGCAGCCTCCGCTCGGACTCAACCTACGAGCAGTACTTC. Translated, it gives CASSLRSDSTYEQYF.

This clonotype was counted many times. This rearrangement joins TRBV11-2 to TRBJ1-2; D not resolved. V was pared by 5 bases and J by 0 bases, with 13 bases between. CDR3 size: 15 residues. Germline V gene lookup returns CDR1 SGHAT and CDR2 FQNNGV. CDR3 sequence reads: CASSPTRQSNYGYTF. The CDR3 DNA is TGTGCCAGCAGCCCCACCCGGCAGTCTAACTATGGCTACACCTTC.

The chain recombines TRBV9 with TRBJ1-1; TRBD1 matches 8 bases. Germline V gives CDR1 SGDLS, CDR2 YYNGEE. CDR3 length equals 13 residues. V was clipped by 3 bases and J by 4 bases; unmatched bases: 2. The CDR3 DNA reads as TGTGCCAGCAGCGGGGGGACAGGCACTGAAGCTTTCTTT. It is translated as CASSGGTGTEAFF.

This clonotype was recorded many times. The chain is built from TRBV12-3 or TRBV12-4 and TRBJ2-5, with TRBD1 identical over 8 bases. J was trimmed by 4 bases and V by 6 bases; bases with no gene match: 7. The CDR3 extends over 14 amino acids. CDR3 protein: CASSPTGGGETQYF. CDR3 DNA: TGTGCCAGCAGCCCTACAGGGGGAGGAGAGACCCAGTACTTC.

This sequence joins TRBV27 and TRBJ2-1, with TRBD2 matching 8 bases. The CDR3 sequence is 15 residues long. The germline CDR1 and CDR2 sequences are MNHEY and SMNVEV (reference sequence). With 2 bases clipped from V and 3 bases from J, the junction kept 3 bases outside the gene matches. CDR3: CASSLVAGNYNEQFF. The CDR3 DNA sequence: TGTGCCAGCAGTTTAGTAGCGGGGAACTACAATGAGCAGTTCTTC.

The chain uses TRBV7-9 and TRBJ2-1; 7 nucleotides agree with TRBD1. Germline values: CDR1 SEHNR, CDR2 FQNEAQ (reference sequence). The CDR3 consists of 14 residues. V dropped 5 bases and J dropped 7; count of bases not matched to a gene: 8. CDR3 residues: CASSPPAGGNEQFF. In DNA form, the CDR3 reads TGTGCCAGCAGCCCCCCGGCAGGGGGAAATGAGCAGTTCTTC. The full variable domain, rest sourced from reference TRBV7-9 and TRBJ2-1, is DTGVSQNPRHKITKRGQNVTFRCDPISEHNRLYWYRQTLGQGPEFLTYFQNEAQLEKSRLLSDRFSAERPKGSFSTLEIQRTEQGDSAMYLCASSPPAGGNEQFFGPGTRLTVL.

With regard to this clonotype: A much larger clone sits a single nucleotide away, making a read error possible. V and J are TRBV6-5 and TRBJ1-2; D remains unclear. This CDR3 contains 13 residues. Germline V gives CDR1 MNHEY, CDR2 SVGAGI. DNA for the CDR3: TGTGCCCGCAGTTACGGACCAACTAGAAGCTACACCTTC. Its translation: CARSYGPTRSYTF.